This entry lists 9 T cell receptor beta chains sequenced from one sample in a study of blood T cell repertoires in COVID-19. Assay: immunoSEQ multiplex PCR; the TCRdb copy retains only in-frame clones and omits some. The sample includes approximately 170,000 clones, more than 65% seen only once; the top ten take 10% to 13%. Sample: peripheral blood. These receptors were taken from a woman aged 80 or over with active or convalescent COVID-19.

The chain's CDR3 is CASSFRFGVTEAFF. As DNA, the CDR3 is TGTGCCAGCAGTTTCCGTTTCGGTGTGACTGAAGCTTTCTTT. This chain connects TRBV28 to TRBJ1-1; D is unclear. This CDR3 contains 14 residues. Germline CDR1 MDHEN, CDR2 SYDVKM. V was cut by 3 bases and J by 5 bases, with 13 bases left in between. The complete variable domain, with remaining parts taken from reference TRBV28 and TRBJ1-1, reads DVKVTQSSRYLVKRTGEKVFLECVQDMDHENMFWYRQDPGLGLRLIYFSYDVKMKEKGDIPEGYSVSREKKERFSLILESASTNQTSMYLCASSFRFGVTEAFFGQGTRLTVV.

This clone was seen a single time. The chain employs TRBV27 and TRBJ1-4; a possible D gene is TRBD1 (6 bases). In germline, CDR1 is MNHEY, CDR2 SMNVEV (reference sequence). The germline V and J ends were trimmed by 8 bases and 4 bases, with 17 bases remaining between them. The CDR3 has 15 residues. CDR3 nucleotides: TGTGCCAGCTCTGAAGCTGGACAGAATAATGAAAAACTGTTTTTT. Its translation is CASSEAGQNNEKLFF.

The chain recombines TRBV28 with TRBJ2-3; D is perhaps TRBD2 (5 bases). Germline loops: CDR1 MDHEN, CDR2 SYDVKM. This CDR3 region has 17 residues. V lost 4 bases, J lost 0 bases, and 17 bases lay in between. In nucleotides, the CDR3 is TGTGCCAGCAGTTGGGGAGTCTTCAGTTCTAGCACAGATACGCAGTATTTT. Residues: CASSWGVFSSSTDTQYF.

The CDR3 reads CARPTGDTEAFF. In DNA, the CDR3 is TGCGCCAGGCCAACGGGGGACACTGAAGCTTTCTTT. This chain uses TRBV10-1 with TRBJ1-1, with D tentatively TRBD1 (5 bases). V dropped 9 bases and J dropped 3 bases, with 11 bases sitting between them. Germline lookup yields CDR1 WNHNN and CDR2 SYGVQD (reference sequence). This CDR3 is built from 12 residues.

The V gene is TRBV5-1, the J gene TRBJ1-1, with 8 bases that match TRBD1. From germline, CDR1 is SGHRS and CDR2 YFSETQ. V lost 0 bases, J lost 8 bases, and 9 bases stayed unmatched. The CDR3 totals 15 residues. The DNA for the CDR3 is TGCGCCAGCAGCTTGGAACCGGACAGGGCATCCGAAGCTTTCTTT. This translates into CASSLEPDRASEAFF.

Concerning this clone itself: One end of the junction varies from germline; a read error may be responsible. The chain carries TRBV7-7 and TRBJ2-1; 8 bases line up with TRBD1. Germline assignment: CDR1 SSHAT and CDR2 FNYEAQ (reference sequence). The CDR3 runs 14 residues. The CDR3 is CASSLAGGSEEQFF. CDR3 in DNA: TGTGCTAGCAGCTTAGCAGGGGGCTCGGAGGAGCAGTTCTTC.

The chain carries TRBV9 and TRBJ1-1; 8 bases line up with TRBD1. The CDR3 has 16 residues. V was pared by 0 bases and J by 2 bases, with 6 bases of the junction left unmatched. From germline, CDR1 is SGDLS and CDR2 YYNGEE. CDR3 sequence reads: CASSVVAGGVNTEAFF. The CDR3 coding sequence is TGTGCCAGCAGCGTAGTGGCAGGGGGCGTAAACACTGAAGCTTTCTTT.

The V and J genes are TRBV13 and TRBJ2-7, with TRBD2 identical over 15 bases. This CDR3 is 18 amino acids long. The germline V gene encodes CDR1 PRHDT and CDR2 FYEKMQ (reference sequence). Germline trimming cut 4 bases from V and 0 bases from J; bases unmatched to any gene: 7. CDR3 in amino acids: CASSYGLAGGPLSYEQYF. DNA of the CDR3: TGTGCCAGCAGCTATGGACTAGCGGGGGGGCCCCTCTCCTACGAGCAGTACTTC. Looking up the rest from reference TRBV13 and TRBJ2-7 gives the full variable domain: AAGVIQSPRHLIKEKRETATLKCYPIPRHDTVYWYQQGPGQDPQFLISFYEKMQSDKGSIPDRFSAQQFSDYHSELNMSSLELGDSALYFCASSYGLAGGPLSYEQYFGPGTRLTVT.

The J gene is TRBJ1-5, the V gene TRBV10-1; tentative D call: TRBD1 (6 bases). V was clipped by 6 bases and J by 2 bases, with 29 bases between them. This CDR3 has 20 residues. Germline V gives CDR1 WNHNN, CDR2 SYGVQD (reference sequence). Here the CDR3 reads CASSDRQVPYLYIGNQPQHF. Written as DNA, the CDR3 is TGCGCCAGCAGCGATCGACAGGTACCCTACCTCTATATTGGCAATCAGCCCCAGCATTTT.